This T cell receptor (beta chain) was found in a study of blood T cell repertoires in COVID-19. Across the study: Collection of acute and convalescent COVID-19 samples took place in the United States, Italy and Spain. PBMCs, B-cell-depleted T cells, or T cells were the source of the cDNA or gDNA that made up the material.

The count of this clone is one. Germline lookup yields CDR1 MNHNY and CDR2 SVGAGI (reference sequence). This CDR3 is built from 16 residues. After removal of 4 bases from V and 1 base from J, the junction contained 6 bases not matched to a gene. The authors' processing: Amplification of reference gene primers was used by the study to estimate nucleated cell counts. The protocol was immunoSEQ multiplex PCR, while the TCRdb copy is restricted to in-frame clones and leaves out a portion. From that table come the V and J calls and clone size; the DNA was used to work out D and trimming. The table has about 170,000 clones, about 87% seen once.

This clonotype originated in a man in his sixties with acute or convalescent COVID-19. The chain joins TRBV6-6 to TRBJ2-3, with 9 bases lining up with TRBD2. The specimen sequenced was peripheral blood. CDR3 in amino acids: CASSSTSGGGTDTQYF. The DNA of the CDR3 is TGTGCCAGCAGTTCGACTAGCGGCGGGGGCACAGATACGCAGTATTTT.